The clone carrying this T cell receptor (beta chain) occurred a few times. Deletions cut 3 bases from V and 11 bases from J, with 16 bases between. CDR3 length: 12 residues. CDR1 GTSNPN and CDR2 SVGIG come from the germline V gene (reference sequence). This sample is part of a study of regulatory T cells in long-lasting Graves disease. For TCR beta, libraries came from iRepertoire HTBI primers and Arm-PCR of CDR3 regions. TCRdb re-analysed the multiplex PCR reads in MiXCR, keeping a single row per CDR3 protein. The sample contains 680,000 or so distinct CDR3 sequences, roughly 15% of which appear only once. Time point in this sample: newly diagnosed GD, antithyroid drugs for less than 3 months. PBMCs provided the RNA from which the TCR library was made. The same sample was also used in a study of T cells in Graves' hyperthyroidism and ophthalmopathy.

The rearrangement uses TRBV30 and TRBJ1-2; D is possibly TRBD1 (5 bases). This receptor was identified in a woman aged 25 to 39 with Graves disease. Sequencing used peripheral blood mononuclear cells (PBMCs), obtained at new diagnosis, from a patient treated with antithyroid drugs. The CDR3 spells CAWSRQSREYTF. For the CDR3, the DNA is TGTGCCTGGAGCAGACAGTCACGGGAGTACACCTTC.